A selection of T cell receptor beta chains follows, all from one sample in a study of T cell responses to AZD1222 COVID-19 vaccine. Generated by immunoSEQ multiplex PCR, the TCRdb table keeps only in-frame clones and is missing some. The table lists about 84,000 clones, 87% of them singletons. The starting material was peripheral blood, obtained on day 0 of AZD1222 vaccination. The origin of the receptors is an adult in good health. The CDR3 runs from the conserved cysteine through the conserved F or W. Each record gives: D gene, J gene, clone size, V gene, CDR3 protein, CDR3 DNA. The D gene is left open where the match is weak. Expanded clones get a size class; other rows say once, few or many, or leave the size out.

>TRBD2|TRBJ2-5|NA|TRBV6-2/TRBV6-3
CASSYGSSGNGETQYF
TGTGCCAGCAGTTACGGGTCTAGCGGGAATGGGGAGACCCAGTACTTC
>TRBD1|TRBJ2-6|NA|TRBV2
CARGKGTAGANVLTF
TGTGCCAGGGGGAAGGGGACAGCTGGGGCCAACGTCCTGACTTTC
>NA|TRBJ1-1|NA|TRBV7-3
CASSEQLGTEAFF
TGTGCCAGCAGCGAACAGTTGGGGACTGAAGCTTTCTTT
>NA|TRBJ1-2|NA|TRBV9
CASSVEGYGYTF
TGTGCCAGCAGCGTAGAGGGATATGGCTACACCTTC
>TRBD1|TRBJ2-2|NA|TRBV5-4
CASSPDRVTGELFF
TGTGCCAGCAGCCCCGACAGGGTAACCGGGGAGCTGTTTTTT
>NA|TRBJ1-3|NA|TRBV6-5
CASSTPRQGGNTIYF
TGTGCCAGCAGTACCCCCCGGCAGGGGGGAAACACCATATATTTT
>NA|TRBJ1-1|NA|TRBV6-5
CASSLTGSTEAFF
TGTGCCAGCAGCTTAACAGGGAGCACTGAAGCTTTCTTT
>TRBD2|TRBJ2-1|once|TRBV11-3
CASSSQTSGSLPSYNEQFF
TGTGCCAGCAGCTCCCAAACTAGCGGGAGCCTTCCTTCCTACAATGAGCAGTTCTTC
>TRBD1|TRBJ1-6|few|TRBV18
CASSPPRDRGGSPLHF
TGTGCCAGCTCACCACCGAGGGACAGGGGAGGATCACCCCTCCACTTT
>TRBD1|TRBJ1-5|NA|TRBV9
CASSVGQGLDQPQHF
TGTGCCAGCAGCGTAGGACAGGGGTTGGACCAGCCCCAGCATTTT
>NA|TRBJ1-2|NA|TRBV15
CATSRDHGGYTF
TGTGCCACCAGCAGAGATCATGGAGGCTACACCTTC
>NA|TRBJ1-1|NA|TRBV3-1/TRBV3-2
CASSPSDSPNTEAFF
TGTGCCAGCAGCCCCTCGGACAGCCCGAACACTGAAGCTTTCTTT
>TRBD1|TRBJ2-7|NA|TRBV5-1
CASSPRDSLSYEQYF
TGCGCCAGCAGCCCCCGGGACAGCCTCTCCTACGAGCAGTACTTC
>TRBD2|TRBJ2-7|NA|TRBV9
CASSVDPSGSYEQYF
TGTGCCAGCAGCGTAGACCCTAGCGGGTCCTACGAGCAGTACTTC
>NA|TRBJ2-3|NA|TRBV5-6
CASSPQTTTGDTQYF
TGTGCCAGCAGCCCCCAAACTACAACAGGAGATACGCAGTATTTT
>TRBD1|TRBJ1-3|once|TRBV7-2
CASSRISGQLGSGNTIYF
TGTGCCAGCAGCCGGATCTCGGGACAGCTTGGCTCTGGAAACACCATATATTTT
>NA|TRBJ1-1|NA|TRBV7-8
CASSRNPGLATEAFF
TGTGCCAGCAGCCGAAACCCGGGGCTAGCGACTGAAGCTTTCTTT
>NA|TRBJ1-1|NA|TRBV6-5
CASRDGARAEAFF
TGTGCCAGCAGGGACGGGGCGAGGGCTGAAGCTTTCTTT
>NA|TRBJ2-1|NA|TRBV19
CASSIGSPYNEQFF
TGTGCCAGTAGTATTGGCTCCCCCTACAATGAGCAGTTCTTC
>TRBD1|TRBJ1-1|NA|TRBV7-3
CASSWAGTDTEAFF
TGTGCCAGCAGCTGGGCCGGGACAGACACTGAAGCTTTCTTT
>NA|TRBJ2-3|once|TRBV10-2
CASSDHPDTQYF
TGCGCCAGCAGTGACCATCCGGATACGCAGTATTTT